The next 28 T cell receptor beta chains were all read from a single sample in a study of T cells in localized non-small cell lung cancer. Libraries were prepared by immunoSEQ multiplex PCR; TCRdb keeps only in-frame clonotypes and omits some of them. The sample carries about 79,000 clones, roughly 86% recorded once. The material sequenced was peripheral blood, taken before any cancer treatment. The receptors here all came from a female donor aged 60 or older with stage I lung adenocarcinoma.

The chain is built from TRBV11-3 and TRBJ2-5; the D is unclear. Germline CDR1 and CDR2: SGHNT and YENEEA. The CDR3 sequence is 13 residues long. V lost 5 bases to trimming and J lost 5 bases, with 12 bases between them. CDR3 residues: CASSRAPRETQYF. In DNA form, the CDR3 reads TGTGCCAGCAGCCGGGCCCCCCGGGAGACCCAGTACTTC.

In DNA, the CDR3 is TGTGCCAGCAGCCAGACTAGCTTCGGGGAGCTGTTTTTT. It specifies CASSQTSFGELFF. The rearrangement joins TRBV4-2 to TRBJ2-2; TRBD2 aligns across 7 bases. This CDR3 contains 13 residues. With 3 bases clipped from V and 7 bases from J, the junction kept 2 bases outside the gene matches. Germline assignment: CDR1 LGHNA and CDR2 YNFKEQ.

This clone was seen only once. The CDR3 DNA is TGTGCCAGTATGGGGGGGTGGAATTCACCCCTCCACTTT. Amino acids: CASMGGWNSPLHF. This chain joins TRBV19 and TRBJ1-6, with D possibly being TRBD1 (5 bases). The CDR3 runs to 13 residues. Germline loops: CDR1 LNHDA, CDR2 SQIVND (reference sequence). V lost 7 bases and J 7 bases, leaving 11 bases between the germline ends.

The chain combines TRBV6-6 with TRBJ2-1; D is possibly TRBD1 (5 bases). The germline V gene encodes CDR1 MNHNY and CDR2 SVGAGI (reference sequence). The V and J ends lost 6 bases and 6 bases respectively, with 12 bases between them. The CDR3 runs 13 residues. CDR3 DNA: TGTGCCAGCAGCCGAATCCAGGGCAATGAGCAGTTCTTC. It codes for CASSRIQGNEQFF.

About this clone itself: A junction boundary mismatches the germline segment, possibly from a read error. The rearrangement joins TRBV5-3 to TRBJ1-1; 7 positions match TRBD1. TRBV5-3 is treated as an ORF (open reading frame) with a function not yet certain. The CDR3 totals 15 residues. The CDR3: CASSLPGGSNTEAFF. CDR3 DNA: TGTGCCAGCAGCTTGCCAGGGGGATCGAACACTGAAGCTTTCTTT.

This chain connects TRBV2 to TRBJ2-3, with 8 bases aligning to TRBD2. Trimming removed 1 base from V and 0 bases from J; junction bases left unmatched: 3. The length of the CDR3 is 16 residues. Germline CDR1 is SNHLY and CDR2 is FYNNEI. The CDR3 is CASSEELAASTDTQYF. CDR3 DNA: TGTGCCAGCAGTGAAGAACTAGCGGCTAGCACAGATACGCAGTATTTT.

The chain joins TRBV7-2 to TRBJ2-3, with 7 nucleotides matching TRBD2. The CDR3 is made up of 14 amino acids. The ends lost 2 bases at V and 7 bases at J; junction bases unmatched: 6. The germline V gene encodes CDR1 SGHTA and CDR2 FQGNSA. CDR3 DNA: TGTGCCAGCAGCTTAAAAAGCGGGGCGAATACGCAGTATTTT. It codes for CASSLKSGANTQYF.

The rearrangement joins TRBV5-6 to TRBJ1-6; 8 nucleotides match TRBD1. This CDR3 spans 16 amino acids. V lost 3 bases to trimming and J lost 8 bases; unmatched junction nucleotides: 10. Germline-derived CDR1 and CDR2 are SGHDT and YYEEEE. The CDR3 here is CASSYTGQAGDSPLHF. CDR3 coding DNA: TGTGCCAGCAGCTACACGGGACAGGCCGGTGATTCACCCCTCCACTTT.

The chain employs TRBV19 and TRBJ2-7, with 11 bases lining up with TRBD2. Looked up from germline, CDR1 is LNHDA and CDR2 is SQIVND (reference sequence). The junction had 5 bases not matched to a gene; V was cut back by 4 bases and J by 3 bases. There are 15 residues in the CDR3. CDR3 amino acids: CASSTGTSGHYEQYF. DNA of the CDR3: TGTGCCAGTAGTACGGGGACTAGCGGCCACTACGAGCAGTACTTC.

The rearrangement joins TRBV6-1 to TRBJ2-1; TRBD1 matches at 7 bases. The trim removed 6 bases at V and 12 bases at J, leaving 8 bases unmatched. The germline V gene has CDR1 MNHNS and CDR2 SASEGT. The CDR3 is made up of 12 amino acids. CDR3 bases: TGTGCCAGCAGCCCCTCACACAGGGGGCAGTTCTTC. Translation gives CASSPSHRGQFF.

Details on this clone: Other DNA sequences within the sample encode an identical CDR3. This chain connects TRBV5-1 to TRBJ2-7, with 8 bases lining up with TRBD1. The ends lost 4 bases at V and 2 bases at J; junction bases unmatched: 5. This CDR3 spans 14 amino acids. Germline-derived CDR1 and CDR2 are SGHRS and YFSETQ. CDR3 region: CASSPPGQAYEQYF. CDR3 coding DNA: TGCGCCAGCAGCCCGCCGGGACAGGCCTACGAGCAGTACTTC.

The gene calls are TRBV5-4 and TRBJ1-3; D call uncertain. Deletions cut 0 bases from V and 4 bases from J, with 2 bases between. CDR1 and CDR2 from the germline V gene are SGHNT and YYREEE (reference sequence). The CDR3 is made up of 12 amino acids. The CDR3 region is CASSLGGNTIYF. The DNA of the CDR3 is TGTGCCAGCAGCTTGGGAGGAAACACCATATATTTT. Looking up the rest from reference TRBV5-4 and TRBJ1-3 gives the full variable domain: ETGVTQSPTHLIKTRGQQVTLRCSSQSGHNTVSWYQQALGQGPQFIFQYYREEENGRGNFPPRFSGLQFPNYSSELNVNALELDDSALYLCASSLGGNTIYFGEGSWLTVV.

The genes are TRBV5-4 and TRBJ2-5; weak D call: TRBD2 (6 bases). Germline CDR1 SGHNT, CDR2 YYREEE (reference sequence). V was pared by 0 bases and J by 5 bases, with 14 bases between. This CDR3 is 15 amino acids long. The CDR3 spells CASSLEGGRGETQYF. The CDR3 nucleotides read TGTGCCAGCAGCTTGGAAGGAGGCCGGGGGGAGACCCAGTACTTC.

V is TRBV10-2 and J is TRBJ2-1, with 11 bases lining up with TRBD2. The V gene end was trimmed by 4 bases and the J gene end by 2 bases; junction bases not matched to a gene: 1. This CDR3 has 15 amino acids. Germline CDR1 WSHSY, CDR2 SAAADI. CDR3 DNA: TGCGCCAGCAGTGTAGCGGGGGGGACCTACAATGAGCAGTTCTTC. It specifies CASSVAGGTYNEQFF.

The rearrangement joins TRBV5-1 to TRBJ1-1; 9 bases match TRBD1. V shed 4 bases, J shed 6 bases, and the junction held 10 bases outside the gene matches. Germline V lookup: CDR1 SGHRS, CDR2 YFSETQ. This CDR3 region has 15 residues. This CDR3 reads CASSLRDRERSEAFF. In nucleotides, the CDR3 is TGCGCCAGCAGCCTTCGGGACAGGGAAAGGTCTGAAGCTTTCTTT.

Only one count was recorded for this clone. The genes are TRBV30 and TRBJ1-5, with 9 bases lining up with TRBD1. The J segment lost 1 base and the V segment lost 2 bases, leaving 6 bases of the junction unmatched. The CDR3 is 16 amino acids. The V gene's germline CDR1 is GTSNPN and CDR2 SVGIG (reference sequence). As DNA, the CDR3 is TGTGCCTGGAGTAGAGCGGGACAGGGCAGCAATCAGCCCCAGCATTTT. It translates to CAWSRAGQGSNQPQHF.

The chain uses TRBV6-6 and TRBJ1-5, with 9 positions matching TRBD1. The CDR3 is made up of 15 amino acids. V lost 2 bases and J lost 2; bases outside the gene matches: 1. In germline, CDR1 is MNHNY, CDR2 SVGAGI (reference sequence). CDR3 DNA sequence: TGTGCCAGCAGTTACAGGACAGGGGGCAATCAGCCCCAGCATTTT. It codes for CASSYRTGGNQPQHF.

The chain joins TRBV6-1 to TRBJ1-4, with unresolved D. Germline CDR1 is MNHNS and CDR2 is SASEGT. V lost 2 bases to trimming and J lost 12 bases, with 10 bases between them. The CDR3 extends over 12 amino acids. CDR3 bases: TGTGCCAGCAGTGAAACATGGATGGAACTGTTTTTT. Protein: CASSETWMELFF.

J is TRBJ1-1 and V is TRBV12-5; tentatively, D is TRBD1 (5 bases). V dropped 5 bases and J dropped 0 bases, with 10 bases sitting between them. CDR1 is LGHNT and CDR2 is FRNRAP in the germline V gene. The CDR3 has 14 amino acids. The CDR3 DNA reads TGTGCTAGTGGTCGGGACTATATGAACACTGAAGCTTTCTTT. It is translated as CASGRDYMNTEAFF.

Here the CDR3 reads CASSDPSGPYYGYTF. CDR3 sequence (DNA): TGTGCCAGTAGTGACCCCTCAGGGCCCTACTATGGCTACACCTTC. This chain connects TRBV19 to TRBJ1-2; a possible D gene is TRBD1 (5 bases). CDR1 is LNHDA and CDR2 is SQIVND in the germline V gene (reference sequence). The CDR3 extends over 15 amino acids. Trimming pared 5 bases from V and 3 bases from J, leaving 16 bases between.

The V call is TRBV6-1, the J call TRBJ1-1; D is unresolved. V gave up 7 bases and J gave up 6 bases, with 18 bases separating them. CDR1 MNHNS and CDR2 SASEGT come from the germline V gene. This CDR3 comprises 14 residues. CDR3: CASKRGEGSAEAFF. CDR3 DNA: TGTGCCAGCAAGCGCGGGGAGGGCAGCGCTGAAGCTTTCTTT.

The V and J genes are TRBV7-6 and TRBJ2-5, with unresolved D. This CDR3 region has 13 residues. Germline CDR1 and CDR2: SGHVS and FNYEAQ. V was pared by 0 bases and J by 9 bases, with 11 bases between. The CDR3 nucleotides read TGTGCCAGCAGCTTAGCCCCCCACGTATCCCAGTACTTC. It is translated as CASSLAPHVSQYF.

V is TRBV25-1 and J is TRBJ1-2, with 10 bases matching TRBD1. CDR1 MGHDK and CDR2 SYGVNS come from the germline V gene. This CDR3 has 16 residues. Trimming at V came to 1 base and at J to 5 bases, leaving 7 bases not matched to a gene. The CDR3 DNA reads TGTGCCAGCAGTGAATGGGGGGACAGGGGAATATATGGCTACACCTTC. Amino acid sequence: CASSEWGDRGIYGYTF.

The genes are TRBV7-2 and TRBJ1-2, with no clear D. V gave up 2 bases and J gave up 0 bases, with 4 bases separating them. This CDR3 is 13 amino acids long. Germline-derived CDR1 and CDR2 are SGHTA and FQGNSA. CDR3 sequence: CASSLSPNYGYTF. The CDR3 DNA reads as TGTGCCAGCAGCTTAAGCCCTAACTATGGCTACACCTTC.

The rearrangement links TRBV11-2 to TRBJ2-1; TRBD2 matches at 9 bases. There are 18 residues in the CDR3. Trimming took 1 base from V and 8 from J; bases not matched to a gene: 15. CDR1 SGHAT and CDR2 FQNNGV come from the germline V gene. This CDR3 is CASSLVGAGGLSLDEQFF. The CDR3 DNA follows: TGTGCCAGCAGCTTAGTAGGAGCGGGGGGCCTTTCTTTGGATGAGCAGTTCTTC.

As to this clone: Other nucleotide sequences in the sample specify the same CDR3. The genes are TRBV19 and TRBJ2-5, with no clear D. Germline V gene data show CDR1 as LNHDA and CDR2 as SQIVND (reference sequence). Between the trimmed V and J ends, which lost 3 bases and 5 bases, there was a span of 10 bases. CDR3 length equals 13 residues. For the CDR3, the DNA is TGTGCCAGTAGTATTGGCGGTTTTGAGACCCAGTACTTC. It encodes CASSIGGFETQYF.

This clone showed up just a few times. The chain recombines TRBV19 with TRBJ2-3; D is possibly TRBD1 (6 bases). Germline V gives CDR1 LNHDA, CDR2 SQIVND (reference sequence). The CDR3 has 13 amino acids. V lost 5 bases and J lost 1, with 7 bases in between. In DNA form, the CDR3 reads TGTGCCAGTAGTTCAGGGGGCACAGATACGCAGTATTTT. Amino acids: CASSSGGTDTQYF.

J is TRBJ2-7 and V is TRBV6-5, with TRBD1 matching 11 bases. Germline V CDR1 and CDR2: MNHEY, SVGAGI. Trimming took 5 bases from V and 4 from J; bases not matched to a gene: 4. This CDR3 region has 14 residues. CDR3 DNA: TGTGCCAGCAGTCGGACAGGGGGCGGGTACGAGCAGTACTTC. This encodes CASSRTGGGYEQYF.